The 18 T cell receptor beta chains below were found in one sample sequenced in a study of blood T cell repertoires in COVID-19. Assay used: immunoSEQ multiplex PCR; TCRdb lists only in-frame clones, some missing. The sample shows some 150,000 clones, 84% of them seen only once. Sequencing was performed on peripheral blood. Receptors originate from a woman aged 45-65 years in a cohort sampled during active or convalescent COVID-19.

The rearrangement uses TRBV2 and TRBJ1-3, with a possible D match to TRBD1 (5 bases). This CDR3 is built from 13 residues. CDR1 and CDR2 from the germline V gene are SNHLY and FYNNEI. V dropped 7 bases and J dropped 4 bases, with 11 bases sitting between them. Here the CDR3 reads CASTGGVGNTIYF. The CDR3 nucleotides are TGTGCCAGCACGGGAGGGGTGGGAAACACCATATATTTT.

The chain's CDR3 is CASSLLRQGMKGNTIYF. The CDR3 DNA reads as TGTGCCAGCAGCTTGCTTCGACAGGGGATGAAAGGAAACACCATATATTTT. The chain uses TRBV7-2 and TRBJ1-3, with 8 bases identical to TRBD1. The CDR3 contains 17 residues. The V segment lost 3 bases and the J segment 4 bases; nucleotides outside the gene matches: 11. Germline assignment: CDR1 SGHTA and CDR2 FQGNSA.

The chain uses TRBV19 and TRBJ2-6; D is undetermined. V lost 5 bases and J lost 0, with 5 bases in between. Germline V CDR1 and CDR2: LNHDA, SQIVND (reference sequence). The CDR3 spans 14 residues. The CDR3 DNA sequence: TGTGCCAGTAGTCCAGGCTCTGGGGCCAACGTCCTGACTTTC. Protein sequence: CASSPGSGANVLTF.

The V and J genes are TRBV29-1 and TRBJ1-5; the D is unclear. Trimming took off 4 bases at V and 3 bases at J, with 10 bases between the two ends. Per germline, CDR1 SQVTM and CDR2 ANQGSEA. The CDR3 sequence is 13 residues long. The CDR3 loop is CSVAQANNQPQHF. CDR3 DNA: TGCAGCGTTGCCCAGGCGAACAATCAGCCCCAGCATTTT. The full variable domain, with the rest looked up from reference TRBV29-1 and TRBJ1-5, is SAVISQKPSRDICQRGTSLTIQCQVDSQVTMMFWYRQQPGQSLTLIATANQGSEATYESGFVIDKFPISRPNLTFSTLTVSNMSPEDSSIYLCSVAQANNQPQHFGDGTRLSIL.

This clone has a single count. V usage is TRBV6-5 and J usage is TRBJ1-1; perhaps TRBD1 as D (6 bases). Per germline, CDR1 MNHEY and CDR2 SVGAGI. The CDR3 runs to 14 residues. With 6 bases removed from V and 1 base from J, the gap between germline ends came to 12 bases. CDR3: CASRDTGQNTEAFF. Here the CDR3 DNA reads TGTGCCAGCAGAGATACGGGACAGAACACTGAAGCTTTCTTT.

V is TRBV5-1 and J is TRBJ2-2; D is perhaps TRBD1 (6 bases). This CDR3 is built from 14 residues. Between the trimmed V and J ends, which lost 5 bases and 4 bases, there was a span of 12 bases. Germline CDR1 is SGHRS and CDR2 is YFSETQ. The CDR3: CASRRLQGTGELFF. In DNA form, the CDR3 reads TGCGCCAGCAGACGTTTACAGGGCACCGGGGAGCTGTTTTTT.

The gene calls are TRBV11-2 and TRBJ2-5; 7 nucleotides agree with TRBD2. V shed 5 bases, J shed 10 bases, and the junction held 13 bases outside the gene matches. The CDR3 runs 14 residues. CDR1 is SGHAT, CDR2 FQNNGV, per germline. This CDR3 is CASSPMTSSTVQYF. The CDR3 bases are TGTGCCAGCAGCCCGATGACTAGCTCCACTGTCCAGTACTTC.

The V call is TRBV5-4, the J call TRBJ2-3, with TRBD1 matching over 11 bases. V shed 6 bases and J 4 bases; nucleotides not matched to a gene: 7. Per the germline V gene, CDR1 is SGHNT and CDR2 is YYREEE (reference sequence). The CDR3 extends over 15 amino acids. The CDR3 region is CASNLRTGGADTQYF. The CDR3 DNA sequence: TGTGCCAGCAACCTTCGGACAGGGGGCGCAGATACGCAGTATTTT. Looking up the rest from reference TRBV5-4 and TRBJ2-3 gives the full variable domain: ETGVTQSPTHLIKTRGQQVTLRCSSQSGHNTVSWYQQALGQGPQFIFQYYREEENGRGNFPPRFSGLQFPNYSSELNVNALELDDSALYLCASNLRTGGADTQYFGPGTRLTVL.

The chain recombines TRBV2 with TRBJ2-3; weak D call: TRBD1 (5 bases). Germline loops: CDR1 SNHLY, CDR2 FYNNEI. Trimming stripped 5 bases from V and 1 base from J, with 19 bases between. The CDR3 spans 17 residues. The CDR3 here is CASSFARSGLGTDTQYF. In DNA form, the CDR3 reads TGTGCCAGCAGTTTTGCACGGTCAGGGTTAGGCACAGATACGCAGTATTTT.

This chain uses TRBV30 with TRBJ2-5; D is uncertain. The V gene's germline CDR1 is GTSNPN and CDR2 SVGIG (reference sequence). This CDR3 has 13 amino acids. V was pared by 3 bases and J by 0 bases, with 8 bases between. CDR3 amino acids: CAWSYLYQETQYF. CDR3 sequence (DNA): TGTGCCTGGAGCTACCTGTACCAAGAGACCCAGTACTTC.

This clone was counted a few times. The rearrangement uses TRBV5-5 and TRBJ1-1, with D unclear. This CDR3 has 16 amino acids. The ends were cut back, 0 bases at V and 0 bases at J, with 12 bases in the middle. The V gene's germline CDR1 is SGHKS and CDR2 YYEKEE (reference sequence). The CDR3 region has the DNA TGTGCCAGCAGCTTGGAATCATCGGACTTGAACACTGAAGCTTTCTTT. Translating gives CASSLESSDLNTEAFF.

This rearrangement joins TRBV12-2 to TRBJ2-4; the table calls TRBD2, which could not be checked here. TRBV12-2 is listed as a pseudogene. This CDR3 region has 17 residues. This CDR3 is CASRHRTSGGAKNIQYF. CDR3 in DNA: TGTGCAAGTCGTCATCGCACTAGCGGGGGTGCCAAAAACATTCAGTACTTC.

CDR3 amino acids: CASSQGGTGTYEQYF. The CDR3 DNA sequence: TGCGCCAGCAGCCAAGGCGGGACAGGGACCTACGAGCAGTACTTC. The rearrangement links TRBV4-1 to TRBJ2-7; 9 bases match TRBD1. In germline, CDR1 is MGHRA, CDR2 YSYEKL. Trimming removed 1 base from V and 2 bases from J; junction bases left unmatched: 3. The CDR3 has 15 residues.

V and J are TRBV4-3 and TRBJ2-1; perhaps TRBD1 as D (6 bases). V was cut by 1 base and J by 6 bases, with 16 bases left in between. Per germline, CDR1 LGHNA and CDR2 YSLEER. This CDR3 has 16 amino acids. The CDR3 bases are TGCGCCAGCAGCCAAGCGGTGACAGGATGGAGCAATGAGCAGTTCTTC. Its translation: CASSQAVTGWSNEQFF.

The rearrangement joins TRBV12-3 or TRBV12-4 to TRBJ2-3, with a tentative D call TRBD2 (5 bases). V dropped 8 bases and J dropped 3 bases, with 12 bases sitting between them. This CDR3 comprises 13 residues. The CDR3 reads CASSTGVTDTQYF. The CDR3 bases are TGTGCCAGCTCTACCGGGGTAACAGATACGCAGTATTTT.

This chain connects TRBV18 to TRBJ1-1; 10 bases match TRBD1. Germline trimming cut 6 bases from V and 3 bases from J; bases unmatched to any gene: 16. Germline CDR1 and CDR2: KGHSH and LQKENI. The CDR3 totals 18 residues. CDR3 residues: CASSSTGQGIKRDTEAFF. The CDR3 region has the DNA TGTGCCAGCTCTTCTACGGGACAGGGGATCAAGAGGGACACTGAAGCTTTCTTT.

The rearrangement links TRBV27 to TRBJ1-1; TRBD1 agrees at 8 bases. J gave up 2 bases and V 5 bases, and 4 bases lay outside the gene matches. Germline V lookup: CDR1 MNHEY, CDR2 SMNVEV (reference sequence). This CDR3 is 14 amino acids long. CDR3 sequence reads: CASSTTGGNTEAFF. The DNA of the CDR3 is TGTGCCAGCAGTACCACAGGGGGAAACACTGAAGCTTTCTTT.

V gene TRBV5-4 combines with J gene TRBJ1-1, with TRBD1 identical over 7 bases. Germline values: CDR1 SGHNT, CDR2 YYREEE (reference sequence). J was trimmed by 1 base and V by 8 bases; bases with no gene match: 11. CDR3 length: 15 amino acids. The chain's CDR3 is CARGLRDRANTEAFF. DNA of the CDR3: TGTGCCAGGGGATTAAGAGACAGGGCGAACACTGAAGCTTTCTTT. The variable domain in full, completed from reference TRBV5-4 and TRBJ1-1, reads ETGVTQSPTHLIKTRGQQVTLRCSSQSGHNTVSWYQQALGQGPQFIFQYYREEENGRGNFPPRFSGLQFPNYSSELNVNALELDDSALYLCARGLRDRANTEAFFGQGTRLTVV.